This TCR beta chain comes out of a study of beta chain features in type 1 diabetes. Every bit of the isolated RNA underwent reverse transcription, so sequencing read expressed TCRB transcripts. Sequencing was performed with immunoSEQ multiplex PCR; in TCRdb, only in-frame clones are kept and a portion is missing. In the table there are 500,000 to 700,000 clones, roughly 16% of which are singletons. This clone occurred a few times. Its matching antigen is unknown. Study-wide findings and caveats: Healthy donors had naive, central memory and Treg TCRB repertoires that appeared less similar than those seen among patients. Type 1 diabetes patients had fewer VDJ junction insertions and more deletions. The study found moderately but significantly shorter TCRB CDR3s in all four CD4+ subsets of Type 1 diabetes patients.

The CDR3 is made up of 11 amino acids. V was cut by 5 bases and J by 9 bases, with 11 bases left in between. In germline, CDR1 is SQVTM, CDR2 ANQGSEA. The sample comprised naive CD4+ T cells from blood. The clonotype comes from a man younger than 35 in good health. The chain uses TRBV29-1 and TRBJ2-1; the D gene is possibly TRBD1 (5 bases). CDR3 DNA: TGCAGCGTTTCCACCCAGGGTGAGCAGTTCTTC. It encodes CSVSTQGEQFF.